One sample yielded the 15 T cell receptor beta chains listed below, sequenced in a study of cytomegalovirus exposure and HLA in healthy donors. Researchers ran the PCR with 60 Vbeta and 13 Jbeta primers. The table came from immunoSEQ multiplex PCR; TCRdb's copy has only in-frame clones and leaves some out. The table lists about 43,000 clones, roughly 64% of them singletons. The sequencing input was PBMCs. These receptors all stem from a man aged 60-69 years in good health and CMV-seropositive.

The chain joins TRBV9 to TRBJ2-3, with 9 bases lining up with TRBD2. V shed 0 bases and J 1 base; nucleotides not matched to a gene: 3. Germline CDR1 is SGDLS and CDR2 is YYNGEE. There are 16 residues in the CDR3. CDR3 DNA: TGTGCCAGCAGCGTAGGCGGGAGGGTAGGCACAGATACGCAGTATTTT. This encodes CASSVGGRVGTDTQYF.

This clone was seen more than once but under ten times. The CDR3 DNA reads as TGCGCCAGCAGCCAAGGTCCGAGCGGGGGACCCCAGCATTTT. Its protein product is CASSQGPSGGPQHF. This chain connects TRBV4-1 to TRBJ1-5; possibly TRBD1 for D (5 bases). CDR3 length: 14 residues. Germline lookup yields CDR1 MGHRA and CDR2 YSYEKL. Trimming removed 1 base at V and 10 bases at J, with 14 bases between.

V is TRBV27 and J is TRBJ2-7; 7 positions agree with TRBD1. V was pared by 7 bases and J by 4 bases, with 7 bases of the junction left unmatched. The CDR3 has 13 residues. The germline gives CDR1 MNHEY, CDR2 SMNVEV (reference sequence). CDR3 nucleotides: TGTGCCAGCAAGGGACAGCCCATTTACGAGCAGTACTTC. This translates into CASKGQPIYEQYF.

The chain employs TRBV7-2 and TRBJ2-7; 8 positions agree with TRBD1. This CDR3 contains 12 residues. Germline CDR1 SGHTA, CDR2 FQGNSA. V dropped 5 bases and J dropped 5; count of bases not matched to a gene: 2. The CDR3 spells CASSQDRDEQYF. The CDR3 bases are TGTGCCAGCAGCCAGGACAGGGACGAGCAGTACTTC.

This clone was seen just once. The chain links TRBV9 to TRBJ2-3, with 9 bases that match TRBD2. Germline V gives CDR1 SGDLS, CDR2 YYNGEE. The CDR3 has 16 amino acids. V shed 0 bases, J shed 5 bases, and the junction held 7 bases outside the gene matches. This CDR3 is CASSVEAGGPGDTQYF. The CDR3, as DNA: TGTGCCAGCAGCGTAGAGGCGGGAGGGCCCGGAGATACGCAGTATTTT.

This clone was detected only a few times. Other DNA sequences of this sample code for an identical CDR3. The rearrangement joins TRBV7-9 to TRBJ2-1; D remains unclear. The CDR3 is made up of 13 amino acids. The germline gives CDR1 SEHNR, CDR2 FQNEAQ (reference sequence). V was shortened by 5 bases and J by 4 bases, with 9 bases between the two germline ends. CDR3 coding DNA: TGTGCCAGCAGCCTTTGGCAGTACAATGAGCAGTTCTTC. It encodes CASSLWQYNEQFF.

The rearrangement links TRBV6-5 to TRBJ1-4; perhaps TRBD1 as D (6 bases). CDR1 and CDR2 from the germline V gene are MNHEY and SVGAGI. The V end lost 4 bases, the J end lost 1 base, and 7 bases lay between the germline ends. CDR3 size: 14 residues. In DNA, the CDR3 is TGTGCCAGCAGTTCGACAGGAACTAATGAAAAACTGTTTTTT. Protein sequence: CASSSTGTNEKLFF.

V and J are TRBV5-4 and TRBJ2-2, with 11 positions matching TRBD2. CDR1 and CDR2 (germline): SGHNT, YYREEE (reference sequence). CDR3 length: 16 amino acids. With 3 bases clipped from V and 6 bases from J, the junction kept 7 bases outside the gene matches. CDR3 coding DNA: TGTGCCAGCAGCTCGTTAGCGGGAGGGAAGGCCGGGGAGCTGTTTTTT. Translating gives CASSSLAGGKAGELFF.

The chain has TRBV7-6 and TRBJ2-2, with 7 bases identical to TRBD2. Germline CDR1 and CDR2: SGHVS and FNYEAQ. This CDR3 has 15 residues. V lost 3 bases to trimming and J lost 3 bases; unmatched junction nucleotides: 4. DNA of the CDR3: TGTGCCAGCAGCTTGGGTAGCGGGTACACCGGGGAGCTGTTTTTT. It translates to CASSLGSGYTGELFF.

This chain joins TRBV28 and TRBJ2-2; 8 positions match TRBD1. Germline V gives CDR1 MDHEN, CDR2 SYDVKM. Trimming cost V 6 bases and J 3 bases; bases outside gene matches: 9. This CDR3 region has 16 residues. This chain's CDR3 is CASRPPGQEDTGELFF. The CDR3 DNA reads as TGTGCCAGCAGACCCCCGGGACAGGAGGACACCGGGGAGCTGTTTTTT.

This chain uses TRBV28 with TRBJ2-3; 10 bases align to TRBD2. V dropped 3 bases and J dropped 4; count of bases not matched to a gene: 16. CDR1 is MDHEN, CDR2 SYDVKM, per germline. This CDR3 contains 19 residues. CDR3 sequence (DNA): TGTGCCAGCAGTTTCACGGGTAAAAGCGGGAGGGCCGAGGCAGATACGCAGTATTTT. This sequence encodes CASSFTGKSGRAEADTQYF.

Only a few counts were recorded for this clone. This chain joins TRBV7-8 and TRBJ2-7; perhaps TRBD2 as D (5 bases). Between the trimmed V and J ends, which lost 4 bases and 2 bases, there was a span of 12 bases. The CDR3 runs 14 residues. Germline CDR1 SGHVS, CDR2 FQNEAQ. CDR3 amino acids: CASSSSGLTYEQYF. The CDR3 region has the DNA TGTGCCAGCAGCTCCTCGGGGTTGACCTACGAGCAGTACTTC.

The chain uses TRBV4-1 and TRBJ2-7, with D perhaps matching TRBD2 (5 bases). Looked up from germline, CDR1 is MGHRA and CDR2 is YSYEKL. This CDR3 spans 15 amino acids. With 1 base removed from V and 4 bases from J, the gap between germline ends came to 14 bases. The CDR3 DNA reads TGCGCCAGCAGCCAAGTGGGGAGTGGGGAGTACGAGCAGTACTTC. Translating gives CASSQVGSGEYEQYF.

The V gene is TRBV27, the J gene TRBJ2-5; no definite D call. Germline lookup yields CDR1 MNHEY and CDR2 SMNVEV (reference sequence). The V gene lost 1 base and the J gene lost 11 bases, with 17 bases spanning the gap. The CDR3 contains 14 residues. CDR3 sequence (DNA): TGTGCCAGCAGTTTATTCCCTTCCATTGAAGAGCAGTACTTC. Residues: CASSLFPSIEEQYF.

This chain connects TRBV5-8 to TRBJ2-7, with 7 bases identical to TRBD1. Trimming at V came to 4 bases and at J to 3 bases, leaving 7 bases not matched to a gene. This CDR3 is built from 14 residues. CDR1 is SGHTS, CDR2 YDEGEE, per germline. The CDR3 bases are TGTGCCAGCAGCCAGACAGGGAGAGGCTACGAGCAGTACTTC. Its translation: CASSQTGRGYEQYF.